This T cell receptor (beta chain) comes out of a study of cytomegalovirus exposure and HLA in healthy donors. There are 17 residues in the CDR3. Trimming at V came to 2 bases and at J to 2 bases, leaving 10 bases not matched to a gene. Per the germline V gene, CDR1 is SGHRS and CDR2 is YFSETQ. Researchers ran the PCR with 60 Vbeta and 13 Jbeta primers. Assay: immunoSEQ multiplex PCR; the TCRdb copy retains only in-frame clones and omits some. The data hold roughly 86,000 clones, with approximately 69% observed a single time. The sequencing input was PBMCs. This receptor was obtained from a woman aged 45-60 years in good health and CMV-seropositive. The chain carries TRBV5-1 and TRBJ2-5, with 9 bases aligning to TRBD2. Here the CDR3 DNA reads TGCGCCAGCAGCTTAGGGATAGCGGGGGACCAACAAGAGACCCAGTACTTC. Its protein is CASSLGIAGDQQETQYF.